A selection of T cell receptor beta chains follows, all from one sample in a study of T cell repertoires in cytomegalovirus infection. These receptors are not linked to any known antigen. TCRdb itself ran the reads through MiXCR, one entry per CDR3 protein. The sample yields approximately 70,000 distinct CDR3 sequences, under 25% seen once. Sequencing was done on a sample of PBMCs, sequenced either directly or after in vitro stimulation (not recorded which). The receptors originated from a human donor in good health (CMV status not recorded). Some clones in this sample may be carry-over from other donors' samples. Each CDR3 is given with its conserved first and last residue. Each record gives: clone size, V gene, D gene, J gene, CDR3 length, CDR3 DNA, CDR3 protein. A D gene is named only where the DNA matches it firmly. For some rows the clone size is stated as once, few or many, or as a class when expanded; others skip it.

>few|TRBV4-3|.|TRBJ1-3|14
TGCGCCAGCAGCCCGACCGGCTCTGGAAACACCATATATTTT
CASSPTGSGNTIYF
>many|TRBV7-2|.|TRBJ2-7|16
TGTGCCAGCAGCTTACTAGCGATAACGCGGGACTACGAGCAGTACTTC
CASSLLAITRDYEQYF
>.|TRBV3-1|.|TRBJ2-5|15
TGTGCCAGCAGCCATGCACAGGGTCGCCAAGAGACCCAGTACTTC
CASSHAQGRQETQYF
>medium-sized|TRBV7-2|.|TRBJ2-3|16
TGTGCCAGCAGCTTAAGTGGGGGACCCAGCACAGATACGCAGTATTTT
CASSLSGGPSTDTQYF
>few|TRBV4-3|.|TRBJ2-1|15
TGCGCCAGCAGCCAAGGGACAAGCTCCTACAATGAGCAGTTCTTC
CASSQGTSSYNEQFF
>few|TRBV7-9|.|TRBJ1-1|12
TGTGCCAGCGATCAGGGGTCTTCTGAAGCTTTCTTT
CASDQGSSEAFF
>many|TRBV7-7|TRBD2|TRBJ2-5|14
TGTGCTAGCAGCCCCACTAGCGGACAAGAGACCCAGTACTTC
CASSPTSGQETQYF
>.|TRBV7-2|.|TRBJ2-1|15
TGTGCCAGCAGCTTACTTACTAGCAGCTACAATGAGCAGTTCTTC
CASSLLTSSYNEQFF
>.|TRBV10-2|.|TRBJ1-4|15
TGCGCCAGCAGTGAGTCTTCGGGGAGAAATGAAAAACTGTTTTTT
CASSESSGRNEKLFF
>.|TRBV19|TRBD1|TRBJ1-4|15
TGTGCCAGTAGACCAGGAAGACAGGGGGATGAAAAACTGTTTTTT
CASRPGRQGDEKLFF
>.|TRBV18|.|TRBJ2-1|15
TGTGCCAGCTCACCACAACAGGGACGAAACAATGAGCAGTTCTTC
CASSPQQGRNNEQFF
>many|TRBV7-2|.|TRBJ2-6|18
TGTGCCAGCAGCTTAGCGCTCAGGGTAAACTCTGGGGCCAACGTCCTGACTTTC
CASSLALRVNSGANVLTF
>many|TRBV12-3/TRBV12-4|TRBD2|TRBJ2-1|17
TGTGCCAGCAGTTTTAGGTTGGCGGGAGGAGCCTACAATGAGCAGTTCTTC
CASSFRLAGGAYNEQFF
>.|TRBV6-2/TRBV6-3|TRBD1|TRBJ2-2|18
TGTGCCAGCAGCTTCCCGACCCAGGGGGCGCGGCCGACCGGGGAGCTGTTTTTT
CASSFPTQGARPTGELFF
>many|TRBV4-1|.|TRBJ2-1|17
TGCGCCAGCAGCCAAGAAGTTTTAGCGACATCCTACAATGAGCAGTTCTTC
CASSQEVLATSYNEQFF
>.|TRBV7-2|TRBD1|TRBJ1-6|16
TGTGCCAGCAGCTTAGTGTCCGCAGGGGGCGGATCACCCCTCCACTTT
CASSLVSAGGGSPLHF
>many|TRBV28|TRBD1|TRBJ2-5|16
TGTGCCAGCAGTTCCGGACAGGGACACCAAGGTTGGACCCAGTACTTC
CASSSGQGHQGWTQYF
>.|TRBV4-1|.|TRBJ1-5|16
TGCGCCAGCAGCCATCCCGGGACGGAACTCAATCAGCCCCAGCATTTT
CASSHPGTELNQPQHF
>.|TRBV4-1|.|TRBJ1-2|13
TGCGCCAGCAGCACAGGAACTAACTATGGCTACACCTTC
CASSTGTNYGYTF
>many|TRBV12-3/TRBV12-4|TRBD2|TRBJ2-1|14
TGTGCCAGCCGAAGGACTAGCGGGAGAGGTGAGCAGTTCTTC
CASRRTSGRGEQFF
>.|TRBV20-1|.|TRBJ2-1|15
TGCAGTGCTAGAGATCTTATGGGAGTGGGGAATGAGCAGTTCTTC
CSARDLMGVGNEQFF
>few|TRBV6-2/TRBV6-3|.|TRBJ1-1|13
TGTGCCAGCAAACAGGACCTAAGCGCTGAAGCTTTCTTT
CASKQDLSAEAFF
>.|TRBV27|TRBD1|TRBJ2-3|13
TGTGCCAGCAGTGTAGCAAGGGGGCAGAAGCAGTATTTT
CASSVARGQKQYF
>.|TRBV4-2|.|TRBJ2-7|12
TGTGCCAGCAGCCAAGCCCACTACGAGCAGTACTTC
CASSQAHYEQYF
>many|TRBV12-3/TRBV12-4|.|TRBJ1-1|15
TGTGCCAGCAGTCCCCACGGGCAGGTGAACACTGAAGCTTTCTTT
CASSPHGQVNTEAFF
>.|TRBV6-2/TRBV6-3|TRBD2|TRBJ2-1|13
TGTGCCAGCAGGGCTAGCGGGAGAGATGAGCAGTTCTTC
CASRASGRDEQFF
>many|TRBV11-3|.|TRBJ1-1|12
TGTGCCAGCAGCTCATGGGACAACCGGGCTTTCTTT
CASSSWDNRAFF
>many|TRBV6-6|.|TRBJ1-6|13
TGTGCCAGCCTCCTCCGGGAAGGATCACCCCTCCACTTT
CASLLREGSPLHF
>few|TRBV6-2/TRBV6-3|.|TRBJ2-2|13
TGTGCCAGCAGTTACGGACCTCCAGGGGAGCTGTTTTTT
CASSYGPPGELFF
>few|TRBV29-1|.|TRBJ2-3|13
TGCAGCGTTGAAAGGCTGATCGCAGATACGCAGTATTTT
CSVERLIADTQYF
>.|TRBV2|TRBD2|TRBJ2-2|16
TGTGCCAGCCGTACCGGGGCTAGCGGGATCGCCGGGGAGCTGTTTTTT
CASRTGASGIAGELFF
>many|TRBV7-6|.|TRBJ2-6|16
TGTGCCAGCAGCCCCAGGGGGGGGGCTGGGGCCAACGTCCTGACTTTC
CASSPRGGAGANVLTF
>.|TRBV29-1|TRBD1|TRBJ2-1|14
TGCAGCGTGCGGCAGGGGGCAACCTACAATGAGCAGTTCTTC
CSVRQGATYNEQFF
>few|TRBV18|.|TRBJ2-3|18
TGTGCCAGCTCACCGGCCGGGAGAAGGCCCCTCGGCACAGATACGCAGTATTTT
CASSPAGRRPLGTDTQYF
>.|TRBV10-3|.|TRBJ1-2|15
TGTGCCATCAGTGAAGGTTTAGGGTCGAACTATGGCTACACCTTC
CAISEGLGSNYGYTF
>.|TRBV7-3|TRBD2|TRBJ2-2|17
TGTGCCAGCAGCCCGGGACTAGCGGGAGCATTGACCGGGGAGCTGTTTTTT
CASSPGLAGALTGELFF
>many|TRBV7-2|.|TRBJ1-3|14
TGTGCCAGCAGCTTAAAAAGCGGAGGAAACACCATATATTTT
CASSLKSGGNTIYF
>.|TRBV4-1|.|TRBJ2-3|15
TGCGCCAGCAGCCAAGGGCGGCTAAACTCCGCTACGCAGTATTTT
CASSQGRLNSATQYF
>.|TRBV7-2|.|TRBJ2-3|15
TGTGCCAGCAGCACCCGACAGCAACGGGCGGATACGCAGTATTTT
CASSTRQQRADTQYF
>.|TRBV2|.|TRBJ2-2|14
TGTGCCAGCAGTGAAGTTCCGGGAACCGGGGAGCTGTTTTTT
CASSEVPGTGELFF
>few|TRBV7-2|TRBD2|TRBJ2-3|16
TGTGCCAGCAGCAACCTAGCGGGAGGGGGGACAGATACGCAGTATTTT
CASSNLAGGGTDTQYF
>.|TRBV7-9|TRBD2|TRBJ2-1|15
TGTGCCAGCAGCTTCGCGGGAGGGCCCAGCAATGAGCAGTTCTTC
CASSFAGGPSNEQFF
>.|TRBV6-5|.|TRBJ2-2|15
TGTGCCAGCAGTTACTCGCCAGGGGCTAGCGGGGAGCTGTTTTTT
CASSYSPGASGELFF
>many|TRBV7-2|TRBD2|TRBJ2-1|16
TGTGCCAGCAGCCAAACAACTAGCGGCCCTTACAATGAGCAGTTCTTC
CASSQTTSGPYNEQFF
>.|TRBV19|TRBD1|TRBJ2-3|15
TGTGCCAGTAGTTTGGGACAGGTAGCCACAGATACGCAGTATTTT
CASSLGQVATDTQYF
>.|TRBV20-1|TRBD2|TRBJ2-1|14
TGCAGTGCTATGCTAGCGGGTTCGGACAATGAGCAGTTCTTC
CSAMLAGSDNEQFF
>few|TRBV7-2|.|TRBJ1-1|13
TGTGCCAGCAGCTTCGACTCGAACACTGAAGCTTTCTTT
CASSFDSNTEAFF
>few|TRBV7-9|TRBD2|TRBJ2-4|15
TGTGCCAGCAGCTTAGGGACTAGCGGGATTAACATTCAGTACTTC
CASSLGTSGINIQYF
>.|TRBV6-2/TRBV6-3|TRBD1|TRBJ2-1|14
TGTGCCAGCAGTTATCCCGGACAGGGACGAGAGCAGTTCTTC
CASSYPGQGREQFF
>.|TRBV11-2|TRBD1|TRBJ1-3|14
TGTGCCAGCAGCTTGGGACAGGGAGCAAACACCATATATTTT
CASSLGQGANTIYF
>few|TRBV12-3/TRBV12-4|TRBD1|TRBJ1-5|15
TGTGCCAGCAGTCCGGGGACAGGGAGACATCAGCCCCAGCATTTT
CASSPGTGRHQPQHF
>many|TRBV10-3|.|TRBJ2-2|13
TGTGCCATCCGGGGGACAGCTAGCGGGGAGCTGTTTTTT
CAIRGTASGELFF
>.|TRBV6-1|.|TRBJ2-3|13
TGTGCCAGCAGATTGACTAGCACAGATACGCAGTATTTT
CASRLTSTDTQYF
>many|TRBV7-6|.|TRBJ1-4|13
TGTGCCAGCAGCTACAACAGTAATGAAAAACTGTTTTTT
CASSYNSNEKLFF
>few|TRBV15|.|TRBJ2-3|14
TGTGCCACCAGCAGAGATAGCGCGGGAGATACGCAGTATTTT
CATSRDSAGDTQYF
>.|TRBV7-9|.|TRBJ2-2|16
TGTGCCAGCAGCTTATTTCAGGGGCCGCAACCCGGGGAGCTGTTTTTT
CASSLFQGPQPGELFF
>.|TRBV29-1|TRBD1|TRBJ2-6|16
TGCAGCGTTGCGGACAGGGGAGGGTCTGGGGCCAACGTCCTGACTTTC
CSVADRGGSGANVLTF
>.|TRBV20-1|TRBD1|TRBJ1-1|13
TGCAGTGCAGAGACAGGGATAAACACTGAAGCTTTCTTT
CSAETGINTEAFF